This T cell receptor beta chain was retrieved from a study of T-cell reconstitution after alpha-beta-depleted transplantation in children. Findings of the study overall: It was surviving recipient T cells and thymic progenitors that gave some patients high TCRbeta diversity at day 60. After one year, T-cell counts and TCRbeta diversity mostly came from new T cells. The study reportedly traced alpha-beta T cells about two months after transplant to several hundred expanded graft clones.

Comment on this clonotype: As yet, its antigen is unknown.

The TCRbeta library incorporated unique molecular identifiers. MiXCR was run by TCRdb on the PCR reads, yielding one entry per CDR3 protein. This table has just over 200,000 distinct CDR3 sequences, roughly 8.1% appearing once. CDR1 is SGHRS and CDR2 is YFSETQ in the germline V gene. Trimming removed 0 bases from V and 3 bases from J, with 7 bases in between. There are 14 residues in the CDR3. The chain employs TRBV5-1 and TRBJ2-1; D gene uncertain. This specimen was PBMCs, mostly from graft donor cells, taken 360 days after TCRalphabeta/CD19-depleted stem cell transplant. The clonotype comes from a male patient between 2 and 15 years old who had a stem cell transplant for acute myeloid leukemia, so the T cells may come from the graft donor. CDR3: CASSLDPGYNEQFF. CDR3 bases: TGCGCCAGCAGCTTGGACCCAGGCTACAATGAGCAGTTCTTC.